A single sample gave rise to the 25 T cell receptor beta chains below, sequenced in a study of spatial heterogeneity in lung cancer (dated by TCRdb to between 2019 and 2020). Paper-wide results and their limitations: The number of expanded intratumoral alpha and beta TCRs correlated with the tumor nonsynonymous mutation count.

Taken with the paper, the label for time point translates to: sample taken at primary tumor resection. No cognate antigen is known for these TCRs. Library preparation employed 5' RACE. The sequencer was a NextSeq 500. TCRdb took the public reads, trimmed them with fastp at Q25, ran MiXCR for clone calling and kept in-frame beta chains. Rows are combined by CDR3 protein, so each entry shows the most common genes and DNA. The sample contains more than 10,000 distinct CDR3 sequences, just over 5% of them found a single time. The top ten clonotypes cover 20% to 25% of the sample. Specimen: lung tumor tissue, collected at surgery. The receptor source for this set is a male donor with early-stage non-small cell lung cancer.

This clonotype appeared a few times. In a library made to pick up alpha chains, this beta chain is a stray read with a size that means little. The chain carries TRBV7-7 and TRBJ2-5; 8 bases map to TRBD2. The CDR3 sequence is 15 residues long. Germline loops: CDR1 SSHAT, CDR2 FNYEAQ (reference sequence). The ends lost 3 bases at V and 5 bases at J; junction bases unmatched: 8. CDR3 in amino acids: CASSFIDSGGETQYF. For the CDR3, the DNA is TGTGCCAGCAGCTTCATCGATTCGGGAGGGGAGACCCAGTACTTC.

This clonotype was seen many times. Germline is not matched at one junction end, which may reflect a read error. Little can be read into the size of this beta chain, an off-target read in a library designed for alpha chains. The chain has TRBV7-9 and TRBJ2-1; 11 bases are shared with TRBD2. Germline CDR1 reads SEHNR; CDR2 reads FQNEAQ (reference sequence). The CDR3 loop spans 14 amino acids. DNA for the CDR3: TGTGCCAGCAGCATGGGACTAGCGGTCAATGACCAGTTCTTC. Translation: CASSMGLAVNDQFF.

This clonotype occurred many times. The library was built for alpha chains, so this beta chain is an off-target read and its size means little. The J gene is TRBJ2-3, the V gene TRBV18, with 8 bases matching TRBD2. This CDR3 is built from 16 residues. The V segment lost 0 bases and the J segment 3 bases; nucleotides outside the gene matches: 5. Germline V gene sequence: CDR1 KGHSH, CDR2 LQKENI. In DNA form, the CDR3 reads TGTGCCAGCTCACCACCCGGGGGGGCCGGAACAGATACGCAGTATTTT. Residues: CASSPPGGAGTDTQYF.

The table lists this clonotype with many counts. This beta chain was picked up by a library intended for alpha chains and is off target, so its count carries little meaning. This chain joins TRBV20-1 and TRBJ2-1; the D gene could be TRBD1 or TRBD2 (5 bases each). The V gene's germline CDR1 is DFQATT and CDR2 SNEGSKA (reference sequence). This CDR3 spans 11 amino acids. Between the trimmed V and J ends, which lost 3 bases and 9 bases, there was a span of 9 bases. The CDR3 DNA reads as TGCAGTGCTAGCTTGGGGGTTGAGCAGTTCTTC. Protein product: CSASLGVEQFF.

This clonotype was detected ten times or more. This beta chain is an unintended read in a library built for alpha chains; its size means little. The chain joins TRBV7-2 to TRBJ1-2, with D hard to call. The CDR3 runs to 13 residues. Germline V lookup: CDR1 SGHTA, CDR2 FQGNSA. V lost 3 bases and J lost 8, with 13 bases in between. The CDR3 is CASSLFGVGGYTF. In nucleotides, the CDR3 is TGTGCCAGCAGCTTGTTTGGGGTAGGAGGCTACACCTTC.

To note about this clonotype: Because this beta chain is a stray read in a library intended to capture alpha chains, its abundance should not be given much weight. The chain is built from TRBV7-9 and TRBJ1-5; 8 nucleotides agree with TRBD1. The CDR3 runs to 14 residues. Germline CDR1 is SEHNR and CDR2 is FQNEAQ (reference sequence). Trimming cost V 5 bases and J 7 bases; bases outside gene matches: 7. The CDR3: CASSLDRVEQPQHF. CDR3 in DNA: TGTGCCAGCAGCCTGGACAGGGTGGAACAGCCCCAGCATTTT.

This clonotype has just a few counts. Since the library was made to target alpha chains, this beta chain is a stray read and its abundance is not meaningful. The V and J genes are TRBV3-1 and TRBJ2-6; 8 bases align to TRBD1. CDR1 is LGHDT and CDR2 is YNNKEL in the germline V gene (reference sequence). The V gene end was trimmed by 2 bases and the J gene end by 2 bases; junction bases not matched to a gene: 8. This CDR3 contains 18 residues. Here the CDR3 reads CASSQNRDRFAGANVLTF. As DNA, the CDR3 is TGTGCCAGCAGCCAAAACCGGGACAGGTTCGCTGGGGCCAACGTCCTGACTTTC.

This clonotype was detected only a few times. This beta chain is a stray sequence in a library constructed for alpha chains; its clone size is not meaningful. The V gene is TRBV7-9, the J gene TRBJ1-4; TRBD1 aligns across 8 bases. Germline CDR1 reads SEHNR; CDR2 reads FQNEAQ (reference sequence). Trimming removed 4 bases from V and 5 bases from J; junction bases left unmatched: 6. The CDR3 is made up of 15 amino acids. The CDR3 loop is CASSYWTGSNEKLFF. CDR3 DNA sequence: TGTGCCAGCAGCTACTGGACAGGGTCGAATGAAAAACTGTTTTTT. The whole variable domain, filled in from reference TRBV7-9 and TRBJ1-4, reads DTGVSQNPRHKITKRGQNVTFRCDPISEHNRLYWYRQTLGQGPEFLTYFQNEAQLEKSRLLSDRFSAERPKGSFSTLEIQRTEQGDSAMYLCASSYWTGSNEKLFFGSGTQLSVL.

This clonotype was recorded at least ten times. Found in a library prepared for alpha chains, this beta chain is an off-target read, and its abundance has little meaning. The rearrangement uses TRBV29-1 and TRBJ1-1; the match to TRBD1 covers 11 bases. J was trimmed by 1 base and V by 4 bases; bases with no gene match: 2. This CDR3 region has 14 residues. Germline assignment: CDR1 SQVTM and CDR2 ANQGSEA. For the CDR3, the DNA is TGCAGCGTTGGGACAGGGGGCTGGAACACTGAAGCTTTCTTT. Translating gives CSVGTGGWNTEAFF.

This clonotype has ten or more counts. This beta chain is a stray sequence in a library constructed for alpha chains; its clone size is not meaningful. The rearrangement links TRBV5-1 to TRBJ2-7, with D maybe TRBD2 (6 bases). CDR3 size: 14 residues. The germline V gene encodes CDR1 SGHRS and CDR2 YFSETQ. The germline V and J ends were trimmed by 1 base and 5 bases, with 13 bases remaining between them. The CDR3 is CASSLLARVDEQYF. CDR3 bases: TGCGCCAGCAGCTTGCTAGCGCGGGTTGACGAGCAGTACTTC. Supplemented by reference TRBV5-1 and TRBJ2-7, the full variable domain reads KAGVTQTPRYLIKTRGQQVTLSCSPISGHRSVSWYQQTPGQGLQFLFEYFSETQRNKGNFPGRFSGRQFSNSRSEMNVSTLELGDSALYLCASSLLARVDEQYFGPGTRLTVT.

This clonotype was detected only a few times. A library made for alpha chains picked up this beta chain off target, so its size means little. The chain uses TRBV11-2 and TRBJ1-1, with D tentatively TRBD1 (5 bases). The CDR3 loop spans 11 amino acids. Per the germline V gene, CDR1 is SGHAT and CDR2 is FQNNGV. V lost 1 base to trimming and J lost 8 bases, with 5 bases between them. For the CDR3, the DNA is TGTGCCAGCAGCTTAGCAGGGGAAGCTTTCTTT. Protein sequence: CASSLAGEAFF.

This clonotype was seen ten or more times. Within a library made for alpha chains, this beta chain is off target, and its count is uninformative. The CDR3 here is CASRTSGGSETQYF. CDR3 nucleotides: TGTGCCAGCCGGACCTCAGGGGGGAGTGAGACCCAGTACTTC. V is TRBV28 and J is TRBJ2-5, with a weak D call TRBD1 (7 bases). CDR1 and CDR2 from the germline V gene are MDHEN and SYDVKM. The V end lost 8 bases, the J end lost 5 bases, and 18 bases lay between the germline ends. The CDR3 spans 14 residues.

Many counts were recorded for this clonotype. Since it is a stray read in a library aimed at alpha chains, this beta chain has a size that is not meaningful. The chain's CDR3 is CSAGSRQGGNTIYF. The CDR3, as DNA: TGCAGTGCGGGCTCTCGACAGGGTGGAAACACCATATATTTT. This chain joins TRBV20-1 and TRBJ1-3; TRBD1 matches 7 bases. With 6 bases clipped from V and 3 bases from J, the junction kept 8 bases outside the gene matches. Germline CDR1 and CDR2: DFQATT and SNEGSKA (reference sequence). The CDR3 is 14 residues long.

This clonotype was counted ten times or more. As an off-target read in a library built for alpha chains, this beta chain has a frequency of little significance. This chain links TRBV29-1 with TRBJ1-2; D unclear. Germline loops: CDR1 SQVTM, CDR2 ANQGSEA. Trimming shortened V by 2 bases and J by 2 bases, and 9 bases separated the two germline ends. This CDR3 has 13 residues. This CDR3 is CSVERRVNYGYTF. DNA of the CDR3: TGCAGCGTTGAAAGGAGGGTGAACTATGGCTACACCTTC.

This clonotype was counted at least ten times. This beta chain was picked up by a library intended for alpha chains and is off target, so its count carries little meaning. The chain carries TRBV4-3 and TRBJ2-5, with D possibly TRBD2 on 6 matching bases. Germline V gene sequence: CDR1 LGHNA, CDR2 YSLEER. The CDR3 spans 14 residues. V lost 4 bases and J lost 6, with 15 bases in between. The CDR3 region is CASSRGDWEKTQYF. CDR3 DNA sequence: TGCGCCAGCAGCCGAGGGGACTGGGAGAAGACCCAGTACTTC.

For this clonotype: A library made for alpha chains picked up this beta chain off target, so its size means little. The gene calls are TRBV5-6 and TRBJ2-5, with D uncertain. Per the germline V gene, CDR1 is SGHDT and CDR2 is YYEEEE. Trimming stripped 3 bases from V and 2 bases from J, with 17 bases between. This CDR3 spans 16 amino acids. In nucleotides, the CDR3 is TGTGCCAGCAGCTCCCTATCCGCCGTGGTACAAGAGACCCAGTACTTC. It translates to CASSSLSAVVQETQYF.

This clonotype is medium-sized (0.01 to 0.1%) by share. Little can be read into the size of this beta chain, an off-target read in a library designed for alpha chains. V is TRBV20-1 and J is TRBJ2-5; 8 nucleotides agree with TRBD1. This CDR3 comprises 15 residues. Germline CDR1 is DFQATT and CDR2 is SNEGSKA (reference sequence). V was clipped by 5 bases and J by 2 bases; unmatched bases: 10. CDR3: CSAPGDRRTQETQYF. The CDR3 DNA reads TGCAGTGCTCCGGGGGACAGGCGCACTCAAGAGACCCAGTACTTC.

This clonotype showed up many times. A library made for alpha chains picked up this beta chain off target, so its size means little. The chain links TRBV5-1 to TRBJ1-3, with no clear D. Between the trimmed V and J ends, which lost 2 bases and 2 bases, there was a span of 14 bases. The length of the CDR3 is 16 residues. Per the germline V gene, CDR1 is SGHRS and CDR2 is YFSETQ. CDR3 in DNA: TGCGCCAGCAGCTTTCGAGAGGGCGCGACTGGAAACACCATATATTTT. It specifies CASSFREGATGNTIYF.

This clonotype showed up many times. This beta chain came through as a stray read in a library set up for alpha chains, and its size says little. The chain combines TRBV5-6 with TRBJ2-1; no clear D gene. V was clipped by 7 bases and J by 2 bases, with 13 bases between them. The length of the CDR3 is 14 residues. The germline CDR1 and CDR2 sequences are SGHDT and YYEEEE. The CDR3 bases are TGTGCCAGCTTCGAACGGGCCGCCTACAATGAGCAGTTCTTC. It yields the protein CASFERAAYNEQFF.

Only one count was recorded for this clonotype. This may stem from a read error, because a much larger clone lies one nucleotide away. The library was built for alpha chains, so this beta chain is an off-target read and its size means little. The chain links TRBV7-2 to TRBJ1-5, with 8 bases matching TRBD1. J was trimmed by 5 bases and V by 5 bases; bases with no gene match: 5. This CDR3 contains 14 residues. Germline CDR1 is SGHTA and CDR2 is FQGNSA. CDR3: CASSPGQGDQPQHF. CDR3 bases: TGTGCCAGCAGCCCCGGACAGGGAGATCAGCCCCAGCATTTT.

As for this clonotype: With a much larger clone just one base away, this may be a read error. As an off-target read in a library built for alpha chains, this beta chain has a frequency of little significance. The V and J genes are TRBV5-1 and TRBJ2-3, with a possible D match to TRBD2 (5 bases). The CDR3 spans 14 residues. Germline lookup yields CDR1 SGHRS and CDR2 YFSETQ. The V end was cut by 1 base, the J end by 6 bases, with 12 bases between. CDR3 amino acids: CASSLRDIEDTQYF. DNA for the CDR3: TGCGCCAGCAGCTTGCGGGATATAGAGGATACGCAGTATTTT.

This clonotype was counted many times. This beta chain appears as a stray read in a library generated for alpha chains; its size is not informative. The chain employs TRBV4-3 and TRBJ2-3; D is ambiguous. The CDR3 is made up of 13 amino acids. The germline gives CDR1 LGHNA, CDR2 YSLEER. The CDR3 nucleotides read TGCGCGACCTCTAGGCGATCCTCTGATACGCAGTATTTT. Translated, it gives CATSRRSSDTQYF.

Worth noting for this clonotype: This beta chain turned up in a library designed for alpha chains; as an off-target read, its abundance says little. The rearrangement joins TRBV5-4 to TRBJ1-4; 10 bases fit TRBD1. Germline V CDR1 and CDR2: SGHNT, YYREEE (reference sequence). The CDR3 runs 14 residues. V trimming: 4 bases; J trimming: 7 bases; junction bases outside the gene matches: 4. The CDR3 region has the DNA TGTGCCAGCAGCGCTGGGACAGGGGTTGAAAAACTGTTTTTT. Its translation: CASSAGTGVEKLFF. The whole variable domain, filled in from reference TRBV5-4 and TRBJ1-4, reads ETGVTQSPTHLIKTRGQQVTLRCSSQSGHNTVSWYQQALGQGPQFIFQYYREEENGRGNFPPRFSGLQFPNYSSELNVNALELDDSALYLCASSAGTGVEKLFFGSGTQLSVL.

By share, this clonotype counts as medium-sized (0.01 to 0.1%). This beta chain came through as a stray read in a library set up for alpha chains, and its size says little. The chain carries TRBV4-3 and TRBJ2-5; possibly TRBD2 for D (6 bases). Germline V gives CDR1 LGHNA, CDR2 YSLEER. This CDR3 has 14 residues. The germline V and J ends were trimmed by 3 bases and 3 bases, with 11 bases remaining between them. CDR3 sequence (DNA): TGCGCCAGCAGCCATTCGGGGGTAGAAGAGACCCAGTACTTC. This gives the protein CASSHSGVEETQYF.

Ten or more counts support this clonotype. A library prepared for alpha chains yielded this beta chain as an off-target read; its size is of little meaning. The chain carries TRBV5-5 and TRBJ1-1; 11 bases map to TRBD1. Germline trimming cut 5 bases from V and 3 bases from J; bases unmatched to any gene: 6. The CDR3 is 15 residues long. From germline, CDR1 is SGHKS and CDR2 YYEKEE (reference sequence). The DNA for the CDR3 is TGTGCCAGCAGAGGGACAGGGGGTAGGTACACTGAAGCTTTCTTT. Translating gives CASRGTGGRYTEAFF.